The T cell receptor (beta chain) described here comes from a study of T cells in Graves' hyperthyroidism and ophthalmopathy. Ten or more counts support this clonotype. Antigen: not known. Germline lookup yields CDR1 MNHEY and CDR2 SMNVEV (reference sequence). Trimming removed 6 bases from V and 2 bases from J, with 17 bases in between. The CDR3 is 15 amino acids. Diagnoses rested on clinical symptoms, serum thyroxine and TRAb, thyroid ultrasound and orbital computed tomography. It was RNA transcripts that yielded the amplified TCR beta CDR3 regions. During a first-round RT-PCR of the TCR CDR3, the HTBI primer set was used. Each CDR3 protein is one row after TCRdb ran MiXCR on the multiplex PCR reads. This table has about 270,000 distinct CDR3 sequences, less than 30% appearing once. Study outcomes and limitations: Also found in blood were most expanded thyroid clonotypes above 0.001.

The TCR comes from a man aged 40-55 years with Graves' hyperthyroidism that later progressed to Graves' ophthalmopathy. Sequenced material: blood. This chain connects TRBV27 to TRBJ2-7; possible D gene TRBD2, 6 bases. CDR3 residues: CASRRDSLITYEQYF. DNA of the CDR3: TGTGCCAGCAGGAGGGACTCCCTCATAACCTACGAGCAGTACTTC.